These 12 T cell receptor beta chains share one sample of origin, sequenced in a study of PD-1 blockade in classical Hodgkin lymphoma. Time point noted: cycle 4 day 1 (C4D1), after less than 7 weeks of nivolumab. No patient escaped relapse after autologous stem cell transplantation, and brentuximab vedotin exposure varied. By magnetic negative selection, CD4+ T cells were purified from thawed PBMCs. Sequencing was performed with immunoSEQ multiplex PCR; in TCRdb, only in-frame clones are kept and a portion is missing. The table shows about 15,000 clones, with 60% to 85% occurring only once. The source was CD4+ T cells from blood, collected before the fourth cycle of nivolumab. The source is a human donor with classical Hodgkin lymphoma.

This clone showed up just once. The chain has TRBV18 and TRBJ2-1; 9 positions match TRBD1. Germline V gene lookup returns CDR1 KGHSH and CDR2 LQKENI. The CDR3 is 16 amino acids. Germline trimming cut 4 bases from V and 7 bases from J; bases unmatched to any gene: 11. The CDR3 nucleotides read TGTGCCAGCTCACTAACTTTGGGACAGGGTCCGAATGAGCAGTTCTTC. As protein: CASSLTLGQGPNEQFF.

This rearrangement joins TRBV4-2 to TRBJ1-3; D is ambiguous. There are 16 residues in the CDR3. Germline values: CDR1 LGHNA, CDR2 YNFKEQ. V was trimmed by 0 bases and J by 0 bases, leaving 9 bases between them. Written as DNA, the CDR3 is TGTGCCAGCAGCCAAGATCTAGCGAGCTCTGGAAACACCATATATTTT. Protein product: CASSQDLASSGNTIYF.

V gene TRBV5-1 combines with J gene TRBJ2-2; 7 bases agree with TRBD1. Germline assignment: CDR1 SGHRS and CDR2 YFSETQ. Germline trimming cut 1 base from V and 1 base from J; bases unmatched to any gene: 1. The CDR3 runs to 15 residues. CDR3 protein: CASSLRTGNTGELFF. DNA for the CDR3: TGCGCCAGCAGCTTGAGGACAGGGAACACCGGGGAGCTGTTTTTT.

The chain recombines TRBV19 with TRBJ2-3, with D maybe TRBD1 (5 bases). The CDR3 sequence is 11 residues long. Per germline, CDR1 LNHDA and CDR2 SQIVND (reference sequence). CDR3 amino acids: CASGFTDTQYF. DNA for the CDR3: TGTGCATCAGGGTTCACAGATACGCAGTATTTT.

The rearrangement links TRBV5-1 to TRBJ2-7, with 8 bases that match TRBD2. Unmatched junction bases numbered 1, after V lost 0 bases and J lost 2 bases. The germline CDR1 and CDR2 sequences are SGHRS and YFSETQ. The CDR3 runs 14 residues. In DNA form, the CDR3 reads TGCGCCAGCAGCTTGGGGACTAGCACCTACGAGCAGTACTTC. Protein product: CASSLGTSTYEQYF.

There are a few counts of this clone. This sequence joins TRBV19 and TRBJ1-5, with a weak D call TRBD1 (6 bases). Germline V gene sequence: CDR1 LNHDA, CDR2 SQIVND (reference sequence). There are 13 residues in the CDR3. Trimming removed 6 bases from V and 5 bases from J, with 11 bases in between. CDR3 DNA sequence: TGTGCCAGTAGCCATAGGGGGGATCAGCCCCAGCATTTT. This codes for CASSHRGDQPQHF.

The chain has TRBV5-1 and TRBJ1-2; D is perhaps TRBD1 (5 bases). Per germline, CDR1 SGHRS and CDR2 YFSETQ. This CDR3 has 17 amino acids. Trimming removed 2 bases at V and 2 bases at J, with 19 bases between. CDR3 loop: CASSFGQGSPINYGYTF. In DNA form, the CDR3 reads TGCGCCAGCAGCTTCGGGCAGGGATCCCCCATCAACTATGGCTACACCTTC.

V is TRBV7-9 and J is TRBJ2-1; the D gene is possibly TRBD2 (7 bases). Deletions cut 7 bases from V and 2 bases from J, with 18 bases between. Germline V gives CDR1 SEHNR, CDR2 FQNEAQ (reference sequence). The CDR3 is 16 amino acids. CDR3 nucleotide sequence: TGTGCCAGCACCGAGGGGGAGGGGGGGCCCTACAATGAGCAGTTCTTC. It yields the protein CASTEGEGGPYNEQFF.

The gene calls are TRBV7-6 and TRBJ1-1; tentative D call: TRBD1 (5 bases). The germline V and J ends were trimmed by 2 bases and 7 bases, with 11 bases remaining between them. Germline lookup yields CDR1 SGHVS and CDR2 FNYEAQ. The CDR3 has 13 amino acids. CDR3 bases: TGTGCCAGCAGCTTAATTGGGACCTTTGAAGCTTTCTTT. Protein sequence: CASSLIGTFEAFF.

This clone appeared a single time. The chain recombines TRBV19 with TRBJ1-2; possible D gene TRBD1, 5 bases. CDR3 size: 14 residues. V was cut by 7 bases and J by 8 bases, with 20 bases left in between. Germline V gene lookup returns CDR1 LNHDA and CDR2 SQIVND (reference sequence). The CDR3 sequence is CASTPPGTVGGYTF. The CDR3 DNA reads as TGTGCCAGTACCCCCCCCGGGACGGTGGGAGGCTACACCTTC.

CDR3 amino acids: CASSPTGEGSAGNTIYF. The CDR3 DNA follows: TGCGCCAGCAGCCCCACAGGCGAGGGGTCGGCTGGAAACACCATATATTTT. The chain links TRBV4-1 to TRBJ1-3; tentatively, D is TRBD1 (5 bases). Per the germline V gene, CDR1 is MGHRA and CDR2 is YSYEKL. Trimming left V 4 bases short and J 2 bases short, with 18 bases between. The CDR3 consists of 17 residues.

The chain combines TRBV27 with TRBJ2-5; no reliable D call. The tail of the sequence fits TRBJ2-7 better, so the J call may be wrong. Germline assignment: CDR1 MNHEY and CDR2 SMNVEV (reference sequence). The CDR3 has 11 residues. The CDR3 bases are TGTGCCAGCAGGGTTGCCTACGAGCAGTACTTC. Its protein product is CASRVAYEQYF.